The entry that follows covers one TCR beta chain sequence. This sample was included in a study of blood T cell repertoires in COVID-19. About the research overall: The origin of the acute and convalescent COVID-19 samples was the United States, Italy and Spain. PBMCs, B-cell-depleted T cells, or T cells were the source of the cDNA or gDNA that made up the material.

Original processing methods: Reference gene primer amplification in the assay estimated nucleated cell counts. Sequencing was performed with immunoSEQ multiplex PCR; in TCRdb, only in-frame clones are kept and a portion is missing. V, J and clone size are taken as reported in that table, and D and trimming were inferred from the DNA itself. The data contain roughly 270,000 clones, almost 85% of them singletons. Germline CDR1 and CDR2: LGHDT and YNNKEL (reference sequence). This CDR3 is built from 12 residues. The ends were cut back, 4 bases at V and 6 bases at J, with 9 bases in the middle. This TCR came from a man in his forties or fifties with active or convalescent COVID-19. The chain couples TRBV3-1 (or the pseudogene TRBV3-2) to TRBJ1-2, with a possible D match to TRBD1 (6 bases). Sample: peripheral blood. This chain's CDR3 is CASSRGQNGYTF. DNA for the CDR3: TGTGCCAGCAGCCGGGGGCAGAATGGCTACACCTTC.